These 18 T cell receptor beta chains originate from one sample sequenced in a study of post-analysis software for immune sequencing data. Notes on the study in general: Controls had lower frequencies than patients of a handful of TRBV segments, which included TRBV5-6, TRBV5-1 and TRBV20-1.

Included in the TCR beta cDNA libraries were unique molecular identifiers. TCRdb reprocessed the PCR reads via MiXCR and lists one record per CDR3 protein. The table lists approximately 690,000 distinct CDR3 sequences, approximately 60% of them singletons, with roughly 10% in the top ten. These receptors lack a known antigen. The sample comprised blood. Source of these receptors: a girl under 10 years old with multiple sclerosis.

This clonotype was recorded a few times. The V call is TRBV12-3 or TRBV12-4, the J call TRBJ2-5; 9 bases align to TRBD2. TRBJ2-7 explains the end of the DNA better; the J call may be wrong. The CDR3 loop spans 12 amino acids. CDR3 sequence (DNA): TGTGCCAGCACCCCAGCGGGAGGCGAGCAGTACTTC. Protein product: CASTPAGGEQYF.

The chain couples TRBV3-1 to TRBJ2-3, with D perhaps matching TRBD1 or TRBD2 (5 bases each). Germline V CDR1 and CDR2: LGHDT, YNNKEL (reference sequence). The CDR3 has 12 amino acids. Trimming removed 1 base at V and 9 bases at J, with 8 bases between. The CDR3 DNA follows: TGTGCCAGCAGCCAAGCAGGGACCACGCAGTATTTT. Protein product: CASSQAGTTQYF.

The V and J genes are TRBV20-1 and TRBJ1-1; D is unresolved. V shed 0 bases and J shed 0 bases, with 8 bases lying between them. CDR1 is DFQATT and CDR2 is SNEGSKA in the germline V gene (reference sequence). The CDR3 extends over 14 amino acids. The CDR3 DNA is TGCAGTGCTAGAGAAACGCGACTGAACACTGAAGCTTTCTTT. Protein sequence: CSARETRLNTEAFF.

In nucleotides, the CDR3 is TGTGCCATCAGTGAGAAACAGGGGAAAGGGGACACTGAAGCTTTCTTT. It encodes CAISEKQGKGDTEAFF. The J gene is TRBJ1-1, the V gene TRBV10-3, with 7 bases that match TRBD1. In germline, CDR1 is ENHRY, CDR2 SYGVKD. After removal of 2 bases from V and 3 bases from J, the junction contained 9 bases not matched to a gene. CDR3 length equals 16 residues.

The rearrangement uses TRBV5-1 and TRBJ2-3, with 14 bases matching TRBD2. J lost 0 bases, V lost 2 bases, and 5 bases had no gene match. CDR3 length equals 18 residues. Per the germline V gene, CDR1 is SGHRS and CDR2 is YFSETQ. CDR3 nucleotide sequence: TGCGCCAGCAGCTTTTGGACTAGCGGGGGGACTAGCACAGATACGCAGTATTTT. Translating gives CASSFWTSGGTSTDTQYF. Supplemented by reference TRBV5-1 and TRBJ2-3, the full variable domain reads KAGVTQTPRYLIKTRGQQVTLSCSPISGHRSVSWYQQTPGQGLQFLFEYFSETQRNKGNFPGRFSGRQFSNSRSEMNVSTLELGDSALYLCASSFWTSGGTSTDTQYFGPGTRLTVL.

This chain connects TRBV27 to TRBJ1-5, with a possible D match to TRBD1 (5 bases). This CDR3 contains 16 residues. V lost 6 bases, J lost 1 base, and 16 bases lay in between. Germline lookup yields CDR1 MNHEY and CDR2 SMNVEV (reference sequence). CDR3 nucleotide sequence: TGTGCCAGCAGACGCCCGGGGGAGGTAAGCAATCAGCCCCAGCATTTT. Amino acid sequence: CASRRPGEVSNQPQHF.

The sample holds a few counts of this clonotype. The gene calls are TRBV9 and TRBJ2-7; D may match TRBD1 or TRBD2 (5 bases each). Germline CDR1 SGDLS, CDR2 YYNGEE. The CDR3 has 14 amino acids. V was pared by 0 bases and J by 4 bases, with 11 bases between. DNA for the CDR3: TGTGCCAGCAGCGTAGGGGGGAGCGTGTACGAGCAGTACTTC. This encodes CASSVGGSVYEQYF.

V and J are TRBV11-2 and TRBJ2-5; tentatively, D is TRBD2 (6 bases). TRBJ2-7 explains the end of the DNA better; the J call may be wrong. The CDR3 runs to 14 residues. CDR1 and CDR2 from the germline V gene are SGHAT and FQNNGV. The CDR3 nucleotides are TGTGCCAGCAGTTCAAGACTAGATCAATACGAGCAGTACTTC. The encoded protein is CASSSRLDQYEQYF.

This sequence joins TRBV5-1 and TRBJ2-1; the D gene is possibly TRBD2 (5 bases). Trimming shortened V by 7 bases and J by 0 bases, and 20 bases separated the two germline ends. CDR3 size: 17 residues. CDR1 SGHRS and CDR2 YFSETQ come from the germline V gene. CDR3 coding DNA: TGCGCCAGCCGAAGCGGAGGCTCCCTGAGCTCCTACAATGAGCAGTTCTTC. Amino acids: CASRSGGSLSSYNEQFF.

Details on this clonotype: A junction boundary mismatches the germline segment, possibly from a read error. The chain combines TRBV19 with TRBJ2-1; 11 bases align to TRBD2. The germline V gene has CDR1 LNHDA and CDR2 SQIVND (reference sequence). This CDR3 is built from 17 residues. CDR3 residues: CAGSITSGGVSYNEQFF. CDR3 coding DNA: TGTGCCGGTAGTATCACTAGCGGGGGTGTCTCCTACAATGAGCAGTTCTTC.

This clonotype was detected a few times. The J gene is TRBJ2-1, the V gene TRBV19, with a possible D match to TRBD1 (6 bases). In germline, CDR1 is LNHDA, CDR2 SQIVND (reference sequence). Trimming shortened V by 3 bases and J by 2 bases, and 11 bases separated the two germline ends. The CDR3 is 15 residues long. CDR3 DNA sequence: TGTGCCAGTAGTATTGATAGGGACACCTACAATGAGCAGTTCTTC. It is translated as CASSIDRDTYNEQFF.

This clonotype was detected only a few times. The chain is built from TRBV12-3 or TRBV12-4 and TRBJ2-2, with D unclear. Trimming removed 7 bases from V and 4 bases from J, with 16 bases in between. CDR3 size: 15 residues. The CDR3 DNA is TGTGCCAGCACCCGGAAACTTACGGGCACCGGGGAGCTGTTTTTT. Translation: CASTRKLTGTGELFF.

The chain uses TRBV7-9 and TRBJ1-2; 8 positions agree with TRBD1. This CDR3 has 15 amino acids. V was pared by 5 bases and J by 3 bases, with 8 bases of the junction left unmatched. CDR1 and CDR2 (germline): SEHNR, FQNEAQ (reference sequence). CDR3 nucleotides: TGTGCCAGCAGCACCTCGGACAGGGCCGACTATGGCTACACCTTC. It is translated as CASSTSDRADYGYTF.

This clonotype was counted a few times. The V and J genes are TRBV10-2 and TRBJ2-7; TRBD1 is a possible D gene (5 bases). V was clipped by 4 bases and J by 5 bases, with 15 bases between them. The CDR3 is 14 amino acids. Germline CDR1 reads WSHSY; CDR2 reads SAAADI. CDR3 in amino acids: CASSVGQGLNEQYF. CDR3 coding DNA: TGCGCCAGCAGTGTTGGGCAGGGTCTCAACGAGCAGTACTTC.

V and J are TRBV4-1 and TRBJ2-3, with unresolved D. The CDR3 covers 14 residues. V was shortened by 0 bases and J by 2 bases, with 6 bases between the two germline ends. Germline CDR1 reads MGHRA; CDR2 reads YSYEKL. The CDR3 DNA is TGCGCCAGCAGCCAAGAGCACTCCACAGATACGCAGTATTTT. Its translation: CASSQEHSTDTQYF.

This chain links TRBV7-2 with TRBJ2-3; D is uncertain. The germline gives CDR1 SGHTA, CDR2 FQGNSA. Trimming removed 3 bases from V and 6 bases from J, with 13 bases in between. This CDR3 is 14 amino acids long. CDR3 coding DNA: TGTGCCAGCAGCTTTTTAAGGGCTGGGGATACGCAGTATTTT. It specifies CASSFLRAGDTQYF.

This clonotype was detected only a few times. In DNA form, the CDR3 reads TGCAGCGTTGTCACCGGATTTTCAACCTACGAGCAGTACTTC. Its translation: CSVVTGFSTYEQYF. This chain connects TRBV29-1 to TRBJ2-7; D not resolved. The CDR3 totals 14 residues. V was trimmed by 4 bases and J by 2 bases, leaving 15 bases between them. In germline, CDR1 is SQVTM, CDR2 ANQGSEA.

The chain is built from TRBV6-1 and TRBJ2-7; the D gene is possibly TRBD2 (6 bases). Germline V gene data show CDR1 as MNHNS and CDR2 as SASEGT. V was pared by 8 bases and J by 5 bases, with 16 bases between. CDR3 length: 13 residues. CDR3 coding DNA: TGTGCCAGCGGGGAGGAGGCCGGCGACGAGCAGTACTTC. As protein: CASGEEAGDEQYF.